This TCR beta chain emerged from a study of blood T cells in healthy people across ages. Together with a sample-barcoded 5' primer, a J-beta primer mix was included in a second PCR lasting about 6 to 12 cycles. CDR3-containing paired-end reads numbered at least 2.5 million in each sample. TCRdb used MiXCR to reprocess the 5' RACE reads, holding one entry per CDR3 protein. The sample contains some 700,000 distinct CDR3 sequences, about 24% of which appear only once. At least 6 micrograms of total RNA were extracted per sample. CDR3 length equals 15 residues. The J segment lost 4 bases and the V segment lost 0 bases, leaving 3 bases of the junction unmatched. The sample holds a few counts of this clonotype. Its matching antigen is unknown. Notes on the study in general: Considered underestimates were the diversity estimates obtained from one million T cells.

The J gene is TRBJ2-3, the V gene TRBV12-3 or TRBV12-4; 8 bases match TRBD2. Sequencing used blood. This receptor was identified in a man in his 70s in good health. The CDR3 region has the DNA TGTGCCAGCAGTTTAGCGGGACTAGGTTCAGATACGCAGTATTTT. Encoded protein: CASSLAGLGSDTQYF.